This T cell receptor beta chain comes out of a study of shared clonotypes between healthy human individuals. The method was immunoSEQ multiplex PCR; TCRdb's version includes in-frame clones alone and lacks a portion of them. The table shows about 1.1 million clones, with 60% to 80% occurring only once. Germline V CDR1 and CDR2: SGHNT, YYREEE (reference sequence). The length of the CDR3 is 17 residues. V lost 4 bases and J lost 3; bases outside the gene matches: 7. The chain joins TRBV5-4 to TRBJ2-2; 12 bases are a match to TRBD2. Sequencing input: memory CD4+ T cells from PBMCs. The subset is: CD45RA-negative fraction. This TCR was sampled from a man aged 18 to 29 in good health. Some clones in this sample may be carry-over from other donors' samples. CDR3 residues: CASSPGTSGWHTGELFF. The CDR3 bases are TGTGCCAGCAGCCCCGGGACTAGCGGGTGGCACACCGGGGAGCTGTTTTTT.